A selection of T cell receptor beta chains follows, all from one sample in a study of spatial heterogeneity in lung cancer. Via MiXCR, TCRdb re-called the 5' RACE reads, giving one row per CDR3 protein. The sample yields roughly 48,000 distinct CDR3 sequences, roughly 5.2% seen once. Specimen: PBMCs, collected at surgery. All receptors derive from a male donor with early-stage non-small cell lung cancer. The CDR3 runs from the conserved cysteine through the conserved F or W. The D gene is left open where the match is weak. Clone size is not always given. Where it is, it says once, few, many or a class for expanded clones.

clone size,J gene,V gene,D gene,CDR3 DNA,CDR3 protein
NA,TRBJ2-5,TRBV19,NA,TGTGCCAGTAGCCCGGGGTACCAACAAGAGACCCAGTACTTC,CASSPGYQQETQYF
many,TRBJ2-6,TRBV6-5,TRBD1,TGTGCCAGCAGTTACTCCGCTGCTGGGACAGGGGTCCTCTCTGGGGCCAACGTCCTGACTTTC,CASSYSAAGTGVLSGANVLTF
many,TRBJ1-6,TRBV20-1,TRBD1,TGCAGTACCCAGGACAGGGGGGGTTCGCCCCTCCACTTT,CSTQDRGGSPLHF
many,TRBJ2-7,TRBV2,TRBD1,TGTGCCAGCAGGGACTTACTGTGGACAGGGGGATACGAGCAGTACTTC,CASRDLLWTGGYEQYF
many,TRBJ2-4,TRBV30,NA,TGTGCCTGGAGTGCTCAGGAAAACATTCAGTACTTC,CAWSAQENIQYF
many,TRBJ2-1,TRBV7-9,TRBD1,TGTGCCAGCAGCCTAGTGACCGGGACAGGCAAGTTCTTC,CASSLVTGTGKFF
many,TRBJ2-5,TRBV20-1,NA,TGCAGTGCTCCGGACCGAGAAGAGACCCAGTACTTC,CSAPDREETQYF
many,TRBJ2-3,TRBV5-6,TRBD2,TGTGCCAGCAGCCCCACCTATAGCGGGGGAACAGATACGCAGTATTTT,CASSPTYSGGTDTQYF
many,TRBJ2-1,TRBV12-3/TRBV12-4,NA,TGTGCCAGCAGTTTGCGGCAGGGAGGCTACAATGAGCAGTTCTTC,CASSLRQGGYNEQFF
many,TRBJ2-7,TRBV11-2,NA,TGTGCCAGCAGCTTAGTCCCGAACGAGCAGTACTTC,CASSLVPNEQYF
many,TRBJ2-1,TRBV28,TRBD2,TGTGCCAGCAGTCCAATACTAGCGGGAGGATACAATGAGCAGTTCTTC,CASSPILAGGYNEQFF
many,TRBJ2-5,TRBV3-1,TRBD2,TGTGCCAGCAGCCAAGGGACAGCGGGAGTCACTGAGACCCAGTACTTC,CASSQGTAGVTETQYF
many,TRBJ2-3,TRBV5-4,TRBD2,TGTGCCAGCAGCCGGGACTACACAGATACGCAGTATTTT,CASSRDYTDTQYF
many,TRBJ2-6,TRBV5-1,NA,TGCGCCAGCAGCTTCCAGGGTACTGGGGCCAACGTCCTGACTTTC,CASSFQGTGANVLTF
many,TRBJ2-1,TRBV10-3,TRBD2,TGTGCCATCAGTCAACAACCCGGGACTAGCGGGAGGAATGAGCAGTTCTTC,CAISQQPGTSGRNEQFF
many,TRBJ2-3,TRBV9,NA,TGTGCCAGCAGCGTGAGAGCCTACACAGATACGCAGTATTTT,CASSVRAYTDTQYF
many,TRBJ2-2,TRBV20-1,TRBD2,TGCAGTGCTAAGGGACTAGCGGGAGTCCCCGGGGAGCTGTTTTTT,CSAKGLAGVPGELFF
few,TRBJ2-7,TRBV20-1,TRBD2,TGCAGTGCTAGAGTCATAGCGGGAGGGTCCTACGAGCAGTACTTC,CSARVIAGGSYEQYF
many,TRBJ1-5,TRBV6-1,NA,TGTGCCAGCAGTAAAACAGGGCTTGGCAATCAGCCCCAGCATTTT,CASSKTGLGNQPQHF
many,TRBJ2-7,TRBV4-3,NA,TGCGCCAGCAGCCAAGCACCAGGGTGGGCGCAGTACTTC,CASSQAPGWAQYF
many,TRBJ1-4,TRBV10-3,NA,TGTGCCATCAGTGAGTCGACCGGTAATGAAAAACTGTTTTTT,CAISESTGNEKLFF
many,TRBJ1-1,TRBV18,NA,TGTGCCAGCTCACCAGCGGGGGGCAATTGGATAACTTTCTTT,CASSPAGGNWITFF
many,TRBJ1-4,TRBV19,NA,TGTGCCAGTAGTATCGACAGGTACCAGGCAACTAATGAAAAACTGTTTTTT,CASSIDRYQATNEKLFF
many,TRBJ2-1,TRBV30,TRBD2,TGTGCCTGGAGTAAGGGACTAGCGGGGGGCTACAATGAGCAGTTCTTC,CAWSKGLAGGYNEQFF
many,TRBJ1-5,TRBV20-1,NA,TGCAGTGTGAGGGCCGGGGCGAGCAATCAGCCCCAGCATTTT,CSVRAGASNQPQHF
many,TRBJ2-1,TRBV9,TRBD1,TGTGCCAGCAGCGTAGGAGTTCGACAGGGGATCGATGAGCAGTTCTTC,CASSVGVRQGIDEQFF
many,TRBJ2-3,TRBV9,TRBD2,TGTGCCAGCAGCGTAGGAATGGCGGGAGATGAGGGTACGCAGTATTTT,CASSVGMAGDEGTQYF